Below are 8 T cell receptor beta chains sequenced from a single sample in a study of shared clonotypes between healthy human individuals. The table came from immunoSEQ multiplex PCR; TCRdb's copy has only in-frame clones and leaves some out. The repertoire holds hundreds of thousands of clones, with over 65% as singletons. Sequencing was carried out using memory CD4+ T cells sorted from blood. The sample's subset: CD45RA-negative fraction. The source of these receptors is a woman in her twenties or thirties in good health.

The chain links TRBV5-1 to TRBJ2-1; 8 bases are shared with TRBD2. This CDR3 contains 14 residues. Looked up from germline, CDR1 is SGHRS and CDR2 is YFSETQ. The J segment lost 4 bases and the V segment lost 5 bases, leaving 5 bases of the junction unmatched. The CDR3 loop reads CASREAGEYNEQFF. As DNA, the CDR3 is TGCGCCAGCAGGGAAGCGGGAGAATACAATGAGCAGTTCTTC.

This clone was picked up many times. The V call is TRBV28, the J call TRBJ2-7; D might be TRBD1 (6 bases). V lost 3 bases, J lost 0 bases, and 15 bases lay in between. CDR3 length equals 16 residues. Germline V gene lookup returns CDR1 MDHEN and CDR2 SYDVKM. The CDR3 sequence is CASSFPGQTSSYEQYF. CDR3 DNA sequence: TGTGCCAGCAGTTTCCCCGGACAGACAAGCTCCTACGAGCAGTACTTC.

The rearrangement uses TRBV29-1 and TRBJ2-2, with 9 bases matching TRBD2. The CDR3 length is 14 residues. Germline CDR1 and CDR2: SQVTM and ANQGSEA. The V segment lost 3 bases and the J segment 7 bases; nucleotides outside the gene matches: 6. The CDR3 loop reads CSVDLAGASGELFF. The CDR3 DNA is TGCAGCGTTGACTTAGCGGGAGCTAGCGGGGAGCTGTTTTTT.

Here the CDR3 DNA reads TGTGCCAGCAGTTTGCACGGCACAGATACGCAGTATTTT. Translation gives CASSLHGTDTQYF. The chain joins TRBV27 to TRBJ2-3; D call uncertain. Germline V gene data show CDR1 as MNHEY and CDR2 as SMNVEV (reference sequence). CDR3 size: 13 residues. V shed 3 bases and J shed 1 base, with 5 bases lying between them.

This clone was observed a few times. The CDR3 protein is CATREGREETQYF. In nucleotides, the CDR3 is TGTGCCACCAGGGAGGGGAGAGAAGAGACCCAGTACTTC. The V call is TRBV21-1, the J call TRBJ2-5; the D call in the table, TRBD2, was not verified against the DNA. TRBV21-1 is a pseudogene segment. The CDR3 totals 13 residues.

This clone has a handful of counts. The gene calls are TRBV6-4 and TRBJ2-1; the match to TRBD2 covers 9 bases. The germline gives CDR1 MRHNA, CDR2 SNTAGT. CDR3 length: 15 amino acids. Trimming removed 5 bases from V and 7 bases from J; junction bases left unmatched: 9. CDR3 nucleotides: TGTGCCAGCAGTTCCTACGTAGCGGGGGTGAATGAGCAGTTCTTC. Its translation is CASSSYVAGVNEQFF.

Concerning this clone itself: A read error is likely here: a far larger clone is one base away. The CDR3 here is CVSSGQLGSYEQYF. The CDR3 DNA reads as TGTGTCAGCAGTGGTCAGCTGGGTTCCTACGAGCAGTACTTC. This chain connects TRBV6-1 to TRBJ2-7, with D hard to call. The CDR3 extends over 14 amino acids. Germline assignment: CDR1 MNHNS and CDR2 SASEGT.

This clone has only one observation. Other DNA sequences of this sample code for an identical CDR3. The chain is built from TRBV28 and TRBJ1-5, with 11 nucleotides matching TRBD1. The CDR3 contains 14 residues. In germline, CDR1 is MDHEN, CDR2 SYDVKM. The V segment lost 5 bases and the J segment 6 bases; nucleotides outside the gene matches: 3. This CDR3 reads CASSPGQGGQPQHF. DNA of the CDR3: TGTGCCAGCAGTCCGGGACAGGGGGGTCAGCCCCAGCATTTT.